The 19 T cell receptor beta chains reported below all come from one sample, sequenced in a study of human T cells and chemical hapten exposure. The study's library attached unique molecular identifiers to single cDNA molecules. TCRdb re-called the reads through MiXCR, storing one row per CDR3 protein. The table shows over a hundred distinct CDR3 sequences, with 45% to 60% occurring only once. Treatment meaning: therapeutic diphenylcyclopropenone sensitization with weekly scalp DPC. The source was whole blood, collected before DPC sensitization or 2, 6, or about 24 weeks after (not recorded which). The receptors were gathered from an adult with alopecia areata. Some clones in this sample may be carry-over from other donors' samples. This table probably holds off-target reads from a library built for another chain.

In its sample, this clonotype ranks as hyperexpanded. V usage is TRBV6-1 and J usage is TRBJ2-1; 9 nucleotides match TRBD2. The ends lost 10 bases at V and 4 bases at J; junction bases unmatched: 5. The CDR3 is 13 amino acids. Germline lookup yields CDR1 MNHNS and CDR2 SASEGT. CDR3 sequence: CATQRGAYNEQFF. CDR3 in DNA: TGTGCCACCCAGCGGGGGGCTTACAATGAGCAGTTCTTC.

This clonotype was detected only a few times. This chain connects TRBV28 to TRBJ2-7; D might be TRBD1 or TRBD2, each matching 5 bases. Trimming removed 5 bases at V and 0 bases at J, with 14 bases between. Germline CDR1 and CDR2: MDHEN and SYDVKM. The CDR3 totals 15 residues. CDR3 in amino acids: CASSPGTKSSYEQYF. As DNA, the CDR3 is TGTGCCAGCAGTCCCGGGACGAAGAGCTCCTACGAGCAGTACTTC.

The chain recombines TRBV11-2 with TRBJ2-3, with a weak D call TRBD1 (5 bases). Germline V gene sequence: CDR1 SGHAT, CDR2 FQNNGV. CDR3 length equals 14 residues. The germline V and J ends were trimmed by 5 bases and 10 bases, with 19 bases remaining between them. The CDR3 region is CASSLGPVVVPQYF. The CDR3, as DNA: TGTGCCAGCAGCCTGGGGCCGGTGGTGGTTCCGCAGTATTTT.

This clonotype was picked up a small number of times. J is TRBJ2-3 and V is TRBV28, with 8 nucleotides matching TRBD2. CDR3 length: 15 amino acids. Germline V gene data show CDR1 as MDHEN and CDR2 as SYDVKM. The junction had 7 bases not matched to a gene; V was cut back by 2 bases and J by 6 bases. The CDR3 reads CASSLTGGADDTQYF. CDR3 DNA sequence: TGTGCCAGCAGTTTAACCGGGGGGGCGGACGATACGCAGTATTTT.

This sequence joins TRBV7-9 and TRBJ2-5; a weak D match, TRBD1 (5 bases). CDR1 SEHNR and CDR2 FQNEAQ come from the germline V gene (reference sequence). V lost 4 bases to trimming and J lost 3 bases, with 12 bases between them. This CDR3 has 14 residues. In nucleotides, the CDR3 is TGTGCCAGCAGCTGGGCAGGGATTAAAGAGACCCAGTACTTC. Protein: CASSWAGIKETQYF.

This clonotype appeared once. This chain uses TRBV7-8 with TRBJ2-3; D possibly corresponds to TRBD1 (5 bases). Germline CDR1 is SGHVS and CDR2 is FQNEAQ. The ends were cut back, 5 bases at V and 4 bases at J, with 7 bases in the middle. The CDR3 is 12 residues long. The CDR3 here is CASSGRADTQYF. The CDR3 bases are TGTGCCAGCAGCGGCAGGGCAGATACGCAGTATTTT.

The CDR3 DNA sequence: TGTGCCAGCAGCAGCCGAGTTTTTGAAGGAGCTTTCTTT. Translated: CASSSRVFEGAFF. The rearrangement joins TRBV11-2 to TRBJ1-1; no firm D call. The V end lost 5 bases, the J end lost 10 bases, and 17 bases lay between the germline ends. CDR1 SGHAT and CDR2 FQNNGV come from the germline V gene. This CDR3 has 13 amino acids.

J is TRBJ2-1 and V is TRBV5-5, with 13 positions matching TRBD2. The germline V gene encodes CDR1 SGHKS and CDR2 YYEKEE (reference sequence). CDR3 length: 17 residues. Losses at the gene ends were 5 bases for V and 7 bases for J; bases not matched to a gene: 12. DNA of the CDR3: TGTGCCAGCAGTGCGACGGGACTAGCGGGGTTGATAAATGAGCAGTTCTTC. Protein sequence: CASSATGLAGLINEQFF.

The V and J genes are TRBV30 and TRBJ2-7; D might be TRBD1 (6 bases). The CDR3 spans 14 residues. Germline lookup yields CDR1 GTSNPN and CDR2 SVGIG (reference sequence). Trimming shortened V by 3 bases and J by 3 bases, and 15 bases separated the two germline ends. The CDR3 nucleotides are TGTGCCTGGAGCCTATGGGGGCCAAACTACGAGCAGTACTTC. It is translated as CAWSLWGPNYEQYF.

This rearrangement joins TRBV6-2 or TRBV6-3 to TRBJ1-1; D might be TRBD1 (6 bases). The germline V gene encodes CDR1 MNHEY and CDR2 SVGEGT. CDR3 length: 13 amino acids. With 5 bases removed from V and 0 bases from J, the gap between germline ends came to 7 bases. This chain's CDR3 is CASSQGLNTEAFF. CDR3 sequence (DNA): TGTGCCAGCAGTCAGGGGCTGAACACTGAAGCTTTCTTT.

This clonotype was seen once. In nucleotides, the CDR3 is TGTGCCAGCAGCTTAAAGACCCCCTCAGGGGTAAGCCAAGAGACCCAGTACTTC. This codes for CASSLKTPSGVSQETQYF. J is TRBJ2-5 and V is TRBV7-2; tentative D call: TRBD1 (6 bases). The germline V gene has CDR1 SGHTA and CDR2 FQGNSA. V shed 2 bases and J shed 1 base, with 20 bases lying between them. The CDR3 runs to 18 residues.

The chain uses TRBV3-1 and TRBJ2-2, with a possible D match to TRBD1 (6 bases). This CDR3 region has 12 residues. Germline-derived CDR1 and CDR2 are LGHDT and YNNKEL (reference sequence). Trimming pared 9 bases from V and 5 bases from J, leaving 10 bases between. In DNA, the CDR3 is TGTGCCAGTCGGCAGGGGACCGGGGAGCTGTTTTTT. This translates into CASRQGTGELFF.

The chain has TRBV6-5 and TRBJ1-5; possible D gene TRBD1, 5 bases. The V end lost 8 bases, the J end lost 3 bases, and 17 bases lay between the germline ends. Germline V CDR1 and CDR2: MNHEY, SVGAGI. The CDR3 spans 15 residues. As DNA, the CDR3 is TGTGCCAGCCGACCGGCGGGGGGTATCAATCAGCCCCAGCATTTT. This codes for CASRPAGGINQPQHF.

The genes are TRBV28 and TRBJ2-7, with a tentative D call TRBD2 (5 bases). The CDR3 has 14 amino acids. The V gene's germline CDR1 is MDHEN and CDR2 SYDVKM. V shed 4 bases and J shed 0 bases, with 10 bases lying between them. In DNA form, the CDR3 reads TGTGCCAGCAGTTCCCCAGGAGGCTCCTACGAGCAGTACTTC. This translates into CASSSPGGSYEQYF.

V usage is TRBV28 and J usage is TRBJ2-6; TRBD1 matches at 9 bases. Germline CDR1 reads MDHEN; CDR2 reads SYDVKM. Trimming removed 7 bases from V and 0 bases from J; junction bases left unmatched: 7. The CDR3 consists of 17 residues. In DNA, the CDR3 is TGTGCCAGCACCTTTACAGGGGGCCGCTCTGGGGCCAACGTCCTGACTTTC. Amino acids: CASTFTGGRSGANVLTF.

V usage is TRBV5-1 and J usage is TRBJ2-7; 9 positions match TRBD2. This CDR3 has 16 amino acids. Germline assignment: CDR1 SGHRS and CDR2 YFSETQ. The V gene end was trimmed by 1 base and the J gene end by 5 bases; junction bases not matched to a gene: 10. CDR3 DNA: TGCGCCAGCAGCTTGATCGCTAGCGGGACTGCAAACGAGCAGTACTTC. It encodes CASSLIASGTANEQYF.

This clonotype was seen only a few times. This CDR3 reads CASNGQTYNSPLHF. The CDR3, as DNA: TGTGCCAGCAACGGGCAGACCTATAATTCACCCCTCCACTTT. V gene TRBV2 combines with J gene TRBJ1-6; no clear D gene. Germline V CDR1 and CDR2: SNHLY, FYNNEI. Trimming removed 7 bases from V and 2 bases from J, with 9 bases in between. The CDR3 consists of 14 residues. Full variable domain (rest looked up from reference TRBV2 and TRBJ1-6): EPEVTQTPSHQVTQMGQEVILRCVPISNHLYFYWYRQILGQKVEFLVSFYNNEISEKSEIFDDQFSVERPDGSNFTLKIRSTKLEDSAMYFCASNGQTYNSPLHFGNGTRLTVT.

The chain links TRBV6-2 or TRBV6-3 to TRBJ1-5; D is unresolved. The V and J ends lost 0 bases and 1 base respectively, with 4 bases between them. Germline-derived CDR1 and CDR2 are MNHEY and SVGEGT. CDR3 size: 14 residues. CDR3 in amino acids: CASSYSNSNQPQHF. The DNA for the CDR3 is TGTGCCAGCAGTTACTCGAACAGCAATCAGCCCCAGCATTTT.

A few counts support this clonotype. This sequence joins TRBV27 and TRBJ2-5, with D perhaps assigned TRBD1 or TRBD2 (5 bases each). Germline CDR1 MNHEY, CDR2 SMNVEV (reference sequence). V was trimmed by 4 bases and J by 4 bases, leaving 16 bases between them. The CDR3 is 15 amino acids. The CDR3 nucleotides read TGTGCCAGCAGTTGGATGGGGGTATTAGGAGAGACCCAGTACTTC. This codes for CASSWMGVLGETQYF.